The 6 T cell receptor beta chains below were found in one sample sequenced in a study of shared clonotypes between healthy human individuals. CD8 cells regarded as naive lacked CD45RO, were positively chosen for CCR7, and omitted terminally differentiated effector memory CD45RA+ cells. Data came from immunoSEQ multiplex PCR; TCRdb stores just in-frame clones and leaves some out. Here the sample spans around 1.9 million clones, 85% to 95% being singletons. Sequenced input: naive CD8+ T cells from PBMCs. These receptors all stem from a man between 18 and 29 years old in good health. Some clones in this sample may be carry-over from other donors' samples.

The chain combines TRBV19 with TRBJ1-5, with unresolved D. The CDR3 consists of 13 residues. Germline lookup yields CDR1 LNHDA and CDR2 SQIVND (reference sequence). Trimming removed 3 bases from V and 3 bases from J, with 6 bases in between. The CDR3 reads CASSMGFNQPQHF. As DNA, the CDR3 is TGTGCCAGTAGTATGGGGTTCAATCAGCCCCAGCATTTT.

Worth noting for this clone: At the DNA level, this CDR3 is encoded by other sequences in the same sample as well. The chain couples TRBV19 to TRBJ2-7, with 9 bases aligning to TRBD1. V lost 5 bases, J lost 0 bases, and 2 bases stayed unmatched. CDR1 LNHDA and CDR2 SQIVND come from the germline V gene (reference sequence). This CDR3 is 14 amino acids long. This CDR3 reads CASSSGQGSYEQYF. CDR3 nucleotides: TGTGCCAGTAGTTCGGGACAGGGCTCCTACGAGCAGTACTTC.

This chain links TRBV5-1 with TRBJ1-4, with no clear D. CDR1 is SGHRS and CDR2 is YFSETQ in the germline V gene. V was trimmed by 1 base and J by 7 bases, leaving 5 bases between them. This CDR3 is 12 amino acids long. CDR3 amino acids: CASSLSAEKLFF. Here the CDR3 DNA reads TGCGCCAGCAGCTTGAGCGCTGAAAAACTGTTTTTT.

This chain uses TRBV27 with TRBJ2-1, with 7 bases fitting TRBD2. Germline lookup yields CDR1 MNHEY and CDR2 SMNVEV (reference sequence). The CDR3 has 15 amino acids. Trimming at V came to 5 bases and at J to 0 bases, leaving 4 bases not matched to a gene. Here the CDR3 reads CASSNRGSSYNEQFF. Written as DNA, the CDR3 is TGTGCCAGCAGTAACCGCGGGAGCTCCTACAATGAGCAGTTCTTC.

The chain carries TRBV5-4 and TRBJ1-1; TRBD1 matches at 8 bases. Per germline, CDR1 SGHNT and CDR2 YYREEE (reference sequence). V lost 8 bases, J lost 2 bases, and 11 bases stayed unmatched. The CDR3 runs to 15 residues. The CDR3 sequence: CASNRGGLENTEAFF. DNA for the CDR3: TGTGCCAGTAACAGGGGGGGGTTGGAAAACACTGAAGCTTTCTTT. Drawing the rest from reference TRBV5-4 and TRBJ1-1, the complete variable domain is ETGVTQSPTHLIKTRGQQVTLRCSSQSGHNTVSWYQQALGQGPQFIFQYYREEENGRGNFPPRFSGLQFPNYSSELNVNALELDDSALYLCASNRGGLENTEAFFGQGTRLTVV.

CDR3 protein: CASSPRGGTDTQYF. CDR3 DNA sequence: TGTGCCAGCAGCCCGCGGGGTGGCACAGATACGCAGTATTTT. The chain uses TRBV11-2 and TRBJ2-3; a weak D match, TRBD2 (6 bases). The CDR3 spans 14 residues. Germline CDR1 is SGHAT and CDR2 is FQNNGV. V lost 5 bases and J 1 base, leaving 10 bases between the germline ends.